The text below deals with one T cell receptor (beta chain). Its antigen target is currently unknown. Base qualities are not at hand, and no much larger clone is one base apart. Library method: the immunoSEQ multiplex PCR assay. A mixture of 60 forward primers for TCR Vbeta segments and 13 reverse primers for TCR Jbeta segments was used in the multiplex PCR. The CDR3 region of rearranged TCR beta genes was amplified from genomic DNA by a multiplex PCR assay. Amplified TCR beta libraries were sequenced as 87-base-pair reads on the Illumina HiSeq System. From the authors' description of their analysis: A later analysis counted about 80 million unique TCR beta chains across the 550 to 750 repertoires, and around 9.9 million of these chains were shared by at least two donors. Raw reads were error-corrected and collapsed into unique sequences by a nearest-neighbor algorithm in which closely related sequences were merged to remove PCR and sequencing errors. V, D and J gene segments were assigned by aligning CDR3 sequences to IMGT reference sequences. For a sequence to be retained, a match of at least six nucleotides was required to both a V gene segment and a J gene segment. A rearrangement counted as productive if the CDR3 had no stop codons and remained in frame with V and J, and every other rearrangement counted as non-productive. CDR3 was defined by IMGT convention, running from the second conserved V-encoded cysteine to the conserved J-encoded phenylalanine. The earlier analysis of about 610 of the donors excluded any sequence lacking an unambiguous match to a single V gene segment. An earlier analysis of under 750 of the donors called V segments functional above 56.7% productive rearrangements and segregating when the between-donor standard deviation exceeded 5%. To diagnose cytomegalovirus status from the catalog of TCR beta chain sequences, a statistical classification framework was built. A later analysis assigned V and J genes by comparing TCR nucleotide sequences with IMGT/GENE-DB human TR gene sequences. The TCRdist pipeline was used in a later analysis to assign CDR3 sequences and most-parsimonious VDJ recombination scenarios. In a later analysis, every TCR beta chain was defined by the combination of its CDR3 amino acid sequence and its V-gene family, and reads without a unique V-gene family were dropped. As a way to deal with suspected cross-contamination and a sequencing artifact, a later analysis dropped over 550 nucleotide sequences that were highly shared and had low generation probability. For each public chain, a later analysis derived a clonal expansion index from normalized ranks of inferred template counts within each repertoire. In a later analysis, generation probabilities were computed using a VDJ recombination model fitted to out-of-frame rearrangements, and the results were checked against IGoR. Hypergeometric tests were used in a later analysis to score TCR-TCR, TCR-HLA and TCR-CMV co-occurrence, with a repertoire-size bias correction applied to the TCR pairs. False discovery rates were estimated in a later analysis by permuting HLA or CMV assignments 20 times. In a later analysis, co-occurring TCRs were grouped using DBSCAN, and TCRdist sequence similarity was added for clustering within HLA-allele-positive subsets. For co-occurrence clustering, repertoires with fewer than 30,000 or more than 120,000 public chains were excluded, along with about five repertoires with anomalous nucleotide sharing. TCRdb holds this immuneACCESS table with in-frame rearrangements only. Some clones are missing; in checked studies, unresolved V genes explain under half, and the rest has no known cause. D and trimming come from the DNA, and the V and J calls and clone size come from that table. For this sample there are roughly 100,000 clones; around 67% appear just once. The top ten hold less than 3.5% of the sample.

Relative to germline, V is 1 base shorter and J is 4 bases shorter, with 6 bases between their ends. As encoded in the germline V gene, CDR1 is SGHTA while CDR2 is FQGNSA. The CDR3 measures 13 amino acids from cysteine to phenylalanine. Only the CDR3 part of the read is kept: 39 bases, read in frame from the first base. These data originate in a study of cytomegalovirus exposure and HLA in healthy donors (TCRdb year 2017). In the study overall: According to an earlier analysis of 587 of the donors, 150 million to 200 million T cells yielded roughly 100 million unique TCR beta sequences and about 300 Gb of sequence data. To study patterns of TCR occurrence, a later analysis re-analyzed previously published TCR beta repertoires from 650 to 750 donors and added high-resolution HLA genotyping. Five DR-DQ haplotypes were treated as single units for association and clustering because of strong linkage in the cohort. Rather than using new phenotypic data, the later analysis identified candidate immune exposures from TCR beta sequences and from how often those sequences occurred across donors. Genome-wide SNP genotypes for about 55% of the roughly 670 donors were used in a later genetic analysis, which treated that subset as a discovery cohort. Roughly 300 gigabases of sequencing data and approximately 84 million unique TCR sequences were included in an early release covering several hundred HLA-typed donors. Donor age, sex, ethnicity and CMV serostatus were collected together with the repertoire data. The number of typed donors differed by locus: about 620-640 for A, B, C, DRB1 and DQB1; approximately 520 for DQA1; fewer than 610 for DPA1; and some 450 for DPB1. An earlier analysis of nearly 600 of the donors applied high-throughput TCR beta sequencing to assess whether each TCR beta V gene segment acted as functional or pseudogenic. In addition to the first cohort of hundreds of subjects, a separate validation cohort of 120 different subjects was used. High-throughput TCR immunosequencing, statistical association of individual TCRs with disease status, and machine learning were combined to predict cytomegalovirus infection status. Of the roughly 400 genotyped donors, less than 85% were placed in the genetic ancestry cluster associated with self-reported Caucasian donors. Among about 370 genotyped donors of the cohort, an average of roughly 230,000 unique TCR beta nucleotide sequences was sequenced per donor, of which 15% to 20% were non-productive. Using immunosequencing, the study profiled T cell repertoires from 666 subjects and related those repertoires to cytomegalovirus serostatus. The study was designed to test whether signatures of past pathogen exposure could be identified by cataloging public T cell receptors. HLA typing included class I and class II loci at four-digit resolution. All discovery cohort repertoires had been generated using a single sequencing platform. What the work shows at the level of the full study, not this receptor alone: Assigning TCR associations to individual alleles was difficult when HLA alleles, especially DR and DQ, strongly co-occurred. According to a later analysis, TCR association rates differed among HLA loci, with DRB1 alleles showing the most associated TCRs and HLA-C alleles showing the fewest. The study gave a list of about 170 TCR beta chains associated with cytomegalovirus. While some public TCRs were present in many individuals, most TCR sequences turned up only very rarely across donors. A further reported finding was that TCR beta sequences accurately predicted the HLA-A and HLA-B alleles for most subjects in the first cohort. The sequencing pipeline was judged likely to have produced a cluster of highly shared sequence variants as a technical artifact. In a later analysis, more than 15,000 TCR beta sequences were associated with specific HLA alleles at a false discovery rate of 0.05. A few of the identified cytomegalovirus-associated TCR beta chains were confirmed in vitro to be specific for cytomegalovirus antigens. In an earlier analysis of some 640 of the donors, most TCR beta V segments were observed in productive rearrangements about 87% or about 30% of the time, broadly matching IMGT annotations. Roughly uniform sequencing depth across donors was assumed in presence/absence analyses, although this assumption may not hold. Compared with the 666-donor mean, donors in an Asian-associated ancestry cluster had fewer N-insertions in productive TCRs, according to a later genetic analysis. In both the original and validation cohorts, the classifier was reported to diagnose cytomegalovirus status with high specificity and sensitivity. A later analysis found that most CMV-associated TCR beta chains appeared HLA-restricted, with HLA associations seemingly driven largely by CMV exposure. Linkage disequilibrium might explain the correlated functional status among segregating V segments, but an unknown experimental factor could not be ruled out. Because HLA typing was missing for some donors at each locus, association tests included only the typed subset. The cohort was sequenced for TCR beta chains only, and without alpha or paired-chain data the features that could be detected were limited. Compared with equally common non-associated chains, HLA-associated TCR beta chains in a later analysis were more clonally expanded and had lower generation probabilities. The only immune exposure information available for the cohort was CMV serostatus. A later analysis reported that several top co-occurrence clusters appeared linked to parvovirus B19, influenza, CMV and Epstein-Barr virus. V-gene and J-gene trimming of TCR beta chains was associated with a missense DCLRE1C variant in a later genetic analysis, and the association was replicated in an independent cohort. According to the authors, the approach could potentially be generalized to other disease states and immunological phenotypes. The earlier analysis of some 560 of the donors excluded around 17 rarely observed V segments, including chromosome 9 orphons, because counts were too low. The 87-base-pair reads could not distinguish some IMGT-functional V segments, including TRBV6-2 and TRBV6-3, so those segments were excluded.

The cohort consisted of hundreds of healthy bone marrow donors. All cohort members were sampled while nominally healthy, although unrecorded immune exposures were likely present. The donor was CMV seronegative and belonged to the group of several hundred seronegative cohort members. A peripheral blood sample was collected from each donor, and TCR beta sequencing was performed on peripheral blood mononuclear cells. The Qiagen DNeasy Blood Extraction Kit was used to extract genomic DNA from the blood cell samples. The source of this sequence is a woman in her forties or fifties in good health and CMV-seronegative. Here the chain combines TRBV7-2 and TRBJ2-3; a weak D assignment points to TRBD1 (5 bases agree). Sequenced sample: PBMCs. This receptor carries the CDR3 CASSLVGADTQYF. The sequenced DNA is TGTGCCAGCAGCTTAGTAGGGGCAGATACGCAGTATTTT. The CDR3, completed at both ends by the reference TRBV7-2 and TRBJ2-3 genes, gives the full variable domain GAGVSQSPSNKVTEKGKDVELRCDPISGHTALYWYRQSLGQGLEFLIYFQGNSAPDKSGLPSDRFSAERTGGSVSTLTIQRTQQEDSAVYLCASSLVGADTQYFGPGTRLTVL.